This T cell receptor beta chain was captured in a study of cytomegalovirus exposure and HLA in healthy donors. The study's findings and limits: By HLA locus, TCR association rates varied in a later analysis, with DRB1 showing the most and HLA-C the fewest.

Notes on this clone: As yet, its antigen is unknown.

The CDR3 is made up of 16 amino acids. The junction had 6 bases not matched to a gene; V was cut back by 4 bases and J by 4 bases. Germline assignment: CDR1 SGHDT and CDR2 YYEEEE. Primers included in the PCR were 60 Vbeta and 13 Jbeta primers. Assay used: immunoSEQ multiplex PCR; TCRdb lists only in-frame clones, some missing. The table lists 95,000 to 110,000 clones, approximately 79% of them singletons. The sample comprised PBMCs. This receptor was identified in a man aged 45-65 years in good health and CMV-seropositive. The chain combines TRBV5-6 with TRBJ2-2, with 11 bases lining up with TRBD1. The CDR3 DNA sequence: TGTGCCAGCAGCCCGGACAGGGGGCGCGGCACCGGGGAGCTGTTTTTT. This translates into CASSPDRGRGTGELFF.